A selection of T cell receptor beta chains follows, all from one sample in a study of long-term antiretroviral therapy in people with HIV. The protocol was immunoSEQ multiplex PCR, while the TCRdb copy is restricted to in-frame clones and leaves out a portion. The top ten clones hold about 4.4% of a sample with 30,000 to 40,000 clones, approximately 85% of them seen once. The sequencing here drew on unsorted PBMCs, taken about 3.5 years after starting antiretroviral therapy. The source of these receptors is a man aged 18 to 29 with HIV. CDR3s include the opening cysteine and the closing phenylalanine or tryptophan. Fields, in order: clone size, D gene, J gene, V gene, CDR3 protein, CDR3 DNA. A D gene is named only where the DNA matches it firmly. Rows give clone size only sometimes, using once, few, many, or a class for an expanded clone.

clone size: -
D gene: -
J gene: TRBJ1-5
V gene: TRBV6-5
CDR3 protein: CASRQEGPDNQPQHF
CDR3 DNA: TGTGCCAGCAGGCAGGAAGGGCCCGACAATCAGCCCCAGCATTTT

clone size: few
D gene: TRBD1
J gene: TRBJ1-5
V gene: TRBV11-2
CDR3 protein: CASRRQGGNQPQHF
CDR3 DNA: TGTGCCAGCAGACGACAGGGAGGCAATCAGCCCCAGCATTTT

clone size: -
D gene: -
J gene: TRBJ2-7
V gene: TRBV5-1
CDR3 protein: CASSLTGYYEQYF
CDR3 DNA: TGCGCCAGCAGCCTGACCGGCTACTACGAGCAGTACTTC

clone size: once
D gene: TRBD2
J gene: TRBJ2-1
V gene: TRBV7-3
CDR3 protein: CASSLTFISGSDEQFF
CDR3 DNA: TGTGCCAGCAGCTTAACGTTTATTAGCGGGAGCGATGAGCAGTTCTTC

clone size: -
D gene: TRBD2
J gene: TRBJ2-1
V gene: TRBV7-8
CDR3 protein: CASSPAGGRADNEQFF
CDR3 DNA: TGTGCCAGCAGCCCGGCGGGGGGCAGGGCCGATAATGAGCAGTTCTTC

clone size: -
D gene: TRBD1
J gene: TRBJ1-2
V gene: TRBV6-1
CDR3 protein: CASSARLEGARRNYGYTF
CDR3 DNA: TGTGCCAGCAGTGCGAGATTGGAGGGGGCCCGTCGGAACTATGGCTACACCTTC

clone size: -
D gene: TRBD1
J gene: TRBJ1-2
V gene: TRBV28
CDR3 protein: CASSHPGQGNYGYTF
CDR3 DNA: TGTGCCAGCAGTCACCCGGGACAGGGAAACTATGGCTACACCTTC

clone size: once
D gene: -
J gene: TRBJ2-1
V gene: TRBV9
CDR3 protein: CASSTELFQQGVNNEQFF
CDR3 DNA: TGTGCCAGCAGCACCGAACTCTTCCAGCAGGGAGTGAACAATGAGCAGTTCTTC

clone size: -
D gene: -
J gene: TRBJ2-7
V gene: TRBV7-2
CDR3 protein: CASSFVGEQYF
CDR3 DNA: TGTGCCAGCAGCTTCGTAGGCGAGCAGTACTTC

clone size: -
D gene: -
J gene: TRBJ1-1
V gene: TRBV7-6
CDR3 protein: CASSLGQHTEAFF
CDR3 DNA: TGTGCCAGCAGCCTCGGCCAACACACTGAAGCTTTCTTT

clone size: -
D gene: TRBD1
J gene: TRBJ2-7
V gene: TRBV4-1
CDR3 protein: CASSHPDRVWEQYF
CDR3 DNA: TGCGCCAGCAGCCACCCGGACAGGGTCTGGGAGCAGTACTTC

clone size: -
D gene: TRBD2
J gene: TRBJ2-1
V gene: TRBV15
CDR3 protein: CATTPGLNYNEQFF
CDR3 DNA: TGTGCCACCACCCCGGGACTAAACTACAATGAGCAGTTCTTC

clone size: once
D gene: TRBD1
J gene: TRBJ1-2
V gene: TRBV7-3
CDR3 protein: CASSDDRVGGYTF
CDR3 DNA: TGTGCCAGCAGCGATGACAGGGTAGGAGGCTACACCTTC

clone size: -
D gene: -
J gene: TRBJ1-6
V gene: TRBV6-1
CDR3 protein: CASRPDGKNSPLHF
CDR3 DNA: TGTGCCAGCAGACCGGACGGAAAAAATTCACCCCTCCACTTT

clone size: -
D gene: TRBD2
J gene: TRBJ2-1
V gene: TRBV10-3
CDR3 protein: CAIRLAGGPHNEQFF
CDR3 DNA: TGTGCCATCAGGCTAGCGGGAGGGCCCCACAATGAGCAGTTCTTC

clone size: -
D gene: -
J gene: TRBJ2-3
V gene: TRBV18
CDR3 protein: CASSPLTVVRTQYF
CDR3 DNA: TGTGCCAGCTCACCACTGACGGTTGTGCGTACGCAGTATTTT

clone size: -
D gene: TRBD1
J gene: TRBJ2-2
V gene: TRBV7-6
CDR3 protein: CASSLSAGGNTNTGELFF
CDR3 DNA: TGTGCCAGCAGCTTATCGGCAGGGGGAAACACGAACACCGGGGAGCTGTTTTTT

clone size: -
D gene: -
J gene: TRBJ1-1
V gene: TRBV19
CDR3 protein: CASSLAPGAEAFF
CDR3 DNA: TGTGCCAGTAGTCTCGCGCCGGGGGCAGAAGCTTTCTTT

clone size: -
D gene: -
J gene: TRBJ1-1
V gene: TRBV19
CDR3 protein: CASSISGGDTEAFF
CDR3 DNA: TGTGCCAGTAGTATATCCGGGGGGGACACTGAAGCTTTCTTT

clone size: -
D gene: -
J gene: TRBJ1-1
V gene: TRBV5-6
CDR3 protein: CASSFQGLTEAFF
CDR3 DNA: TGTGCCAGCAGCTTTCAGGGTCTCACTGAAGCTTTCTTT

clone size: -
D gene: -
J gene: TRBJ2-3
V gene: TRBV6-5
CDR3 protein: CASSYSFSTDTQYF
CDR3 DNA: TGTGCCAGCAGTTACTCGTTTAGCACAGATACGCAGTATTTT

clone size: -
D gene: -
J gene: TRBJ1-1
V gene: TRBV5-4
CDR3 protein: CASSSVHRGEAFF
CDR3 DNA: TGTGCCAGCAGCTCCGTCCATCGGGGTGAAGCTTTCTTT

clone size: -
D gene: TRBD2
J gene: TRBJ2-7
V gene: TRBV10-3
CDR3 protein: CAISEGLADSYEQYF
CDR3 DNA: TGTGCCATCAGTGAAGGACTAGCGGACTCCTACGAGCAGTACTTC

clone size: -
D gene: -
J gene: TRBJ1-6
V gene: TRBV2
CDR3 protein: CASSQAGRSSPLHF
CDR3 DNA: TGTGCCAGCAGCCAGGCGGGTCGGAGTTCACCCCTCCACTTT

clone size: -
D gene: TRBD1
J gene: TRBJ1-1
V gene: TRBV19
CDR3 protein: CASSTGTGNTEAFF
CDR3 DNA: TGTGCCAGTAGTACCGGGACAGGGAACACTGAAGCTTTCTTT

clone size: -
D gene: TRBD2
J gene: TRBJ2-7
V gene: TRBV4-2
CDR3 protein: CASSQEGTKPYEQYF
CDR3 DNA: TGTGCCAGCAGCCAAGAGGGGACTAAACCCTACGAGCAGTACTTC

clone size: -
D gene: TRBD2
J gene: TRBJ2-7
V gene: TRBV7-3
CDR3 protein: CASSLAGEVYEQYF
CDR3 DNA: TGTGCCAGCAGCTTAGCGGGAGAGGTCTACGAGCAGTACTTC

clone size: -
D gene: TRBD1
J gene: TRBJ2-7
V gene: TRBV4-1
CDR3 protein: CASSPDRGFYEQYF
CDR3 DNA: TGCGCCAGCAGCCCGGACAGGGGGTTCTACGAGCAGTACTTC

clone size: -
D gene: -
J gene: TRBJ2-7
V gene: TRBV28
CDR3 protein: CASSLKPSARSYEQYF
CDR3 DNA: TGTGCCAGCAGTTTAAAGCCTAGCGCTCGTTCCTACGAGCAGTACTTC

clone size: -
D gene: -
J gene: TRBJ2-1
V gene: TRBV7-2
CDR3 protein: CASSLPLGPYGEQFF
CDR3 DNA: TGTGCCAGCAGCCTCCCATTGGGGCCGTATGGTGAGCAGTTCTTC

clone size: few
D gene: TRBD1
J gene: TRBJ1-2
V gene: TRBV6-5
CDR3 protein: CASSYSIQGMSYGYTF
CDR3 DNA: TGTGCCAGCAGTTACTCCATACAGGGGATGAGCTATGGCTACACCTTC

clone size: -
D gene: TRBD1
J gene: TRBJ1-4
V gene: TRBV9
CDR3 protein: CASSVGDRGLESGKLFF
CDR3 DNA: TGTGCCAGCAGCGTAGGGGACAGGGGGCTAGAGTCGGGAAAACTGTTTTTT

clone size: -
D gene: TRBD1
J gene: TRBJ2-7
V gene: TRBV6-5
CDR3 protein: CASSYRDRGAWEQYF
CDR3 DNA: TGTGCCAGCAGTTACAGGGACAGGGGCGCTTGGGAGCAGTACTTC

clone size: -
D gene: TRBD1
J gene: TRBJ2-7
V gene: TRBV6-1
CDR3 protein: CASSAWDSLYEQYF
CDR3 DNA: TGTGCCAGCAGTGCCTGGGACAGCCTCTACGAGCAGTACTTC

clone size: -
D gene: TRBD1
J gene: TRBJ1-1
V gene: TRBV5-6
CDR3 protein: CASSLVGTGLATEAFF
CDR3 DNA: TGTGCCAGCAGCTTGGTTGGGACAGGGCTCGCCACTGAAGCTTTCTTT

clone size: -
D gene: -
J gene: TRBJ1-2
V gene: TRBV27
CDR3 protein: CASSLSPGYGYTF
CDR3 DNA: TGTGCCAGCAGTTTATCACCAGGCTATGGCTACACCTTC

clone size: -
D gene: -
J gene: TRBJ2-7
V gene: TRBV11-2
CDR3 protein: CASSLVGVGRSLSYEQYF
CDR3 DNA: TGTGCCAGCAGCTTAGTAGGGGTGGGGCGAAGCCTCTCCTACGAGCAGTACTTC

clone size: -
D gene: TRBD2
J gene: TRBJ2-1
V gene: TRBV6-5
CDR3 protein: CASSPGLDRYNEQFF
CDR3 DNA: TGTGCCAGCAGTCCCGGACTAGACCGATACAATGAGCAGTTCTTC

clone size: -
D gene: -
J gene: TRBJ2-7
V gene: TRBV10-3
CDR3 protein: CAYGTRDEQYF
CDR3 DNA: TGTGCCTACGGGACTCGCGACGAGCAGTACTTC

clone size: -
D gene: TRBD2
J gene: TRBJ2-2
V gene: TRBV5-4
CDR3 protein: CASSLALAGTGELFF
CDR3 DNA: TGTGCCAGCAGCTTGGCTCTAGCGGGCACCGGGGAGCTGTTTTTT

clone size: -
D gene: -
J gene: TRBJ1-1
V gene: TRBV19
CDR3 protein: CASSTYRVVSPSTEAFF
CDR3 DNA: TGTGCCAGTAGCACGTACAGGGTGGTAAGCCCGTCCACTGAAGCTTTCTTT

clone size: -
D gene: -
J gene: TRBJ2-1
V gene: TRBV10-3
CDR3 protein: CAISEWTHNEQFF
CDR3 DNA: TGTGCCATCAGTGAGTGGACCCACAATGAGCAGTTCTTC

clone size: -
D gene: -
J gene: TRBJ1-1
V gene: TRBV12-5
CDR3 protein: CASGLLTSGHILANTEAFF
CDR3 DNA: TGTGCTAGTGGTTTACTTACGTCGGGACACATACTAGCGAACACTGAAGCTTTCTTT

clone size: -
D gene: -
J gene: TRBJ1-5
V gene: TRBV9
CDR3 protein: CASSRDEVPHSNQPQHF
CDR3 DNA: TGTGCCAGCAGCCGGGACGAGGTCCCCCATAGCAATCAGCCCCAGCATTTT

clone size: -
D gene: -
J gene: TRBJ1-5
V gene: TRBV9
CDR3 protein: CASSVGLSNQPQHF
CDR3 DNA: TGTGCCAGCAGCGTAGGGCTAAGCAATCAGCCCCAGCATTTT

clone size: -
D gene: TRBD1
J gene: TRBJ1-1
V gene: TRBV19
CDR3 protein: CASTLRQGRGVEAFF
CDR3 DNA: TGTGCCAGTACCCTAAGACAGGGGCGAGGGGTTGAAGCTTTCTTT

clone size: -
D gene: -
J gene: TRBJ2-2
V gene: TRBV28
CDR3 protein: CASIRGTGNTGELFF
CDR3 DNA: TGTGCCAGCATAAGGGGGACGGGGAACACCGGGGAGCTGTTTTTT

clone size: -
D gene: -
J gene: TRBJ2-7
V gene: TRBV5-1
CDR3 protein: CASSFGGPKNYEQYF
CDR3 DNA: TGCGCCAGCAGCTTTGGGGGACCGAAGAACTACGAGCAGTACTTC

clone size: -
D gene: -
J gene: TRBJ2-7
V gene: TRBV19
CDR3 protein: CASSIVAGSSYEQYF
CDR3 DNA: TGTGCCAGTAGTATAGTAGCAGGGAGCTCCTACGAGCAGTACTTC

clone size: -
D gene: -
J gene: TRBJ2-3
V gene: TRBV27
CDR3 protein: CASRNRDFYTDTQYF
CDR3 DNA: TGTGCCAGCAGAAACCGGGACTTTTACACAGATACGCAGTATTTT

clone size: -
D gene: -
J gene: TRBJ2-7
V gene: TRBV19
CDR3 protein: CASSMGWAGSYEQYF
CDR3 DNA: TGTGCCAGTAGTATGGGTTGGGCAGGCTCCTACGAGCAGTACTTC

clone size: -
D gene: -
J gene: TRBJ1-2
V gene: TRBV5-6
CDR3 protein: CASRTRGSYGYTF
CDR3 DNA: TGTGCCAGCAGGACTCGGGGGAGCTATGGCTACACCTTC

clone size: -
D gene: TRBD1
J gene: TRBJ1-1
V gene: TRBV11-2
CDR3 protein: CASSPHAGPNRGGSTEAFF
CDR3 DNA: TGTGCCAGCAGCCCCCACGCGGGCCCGAACAGGGGTGGGAGCACTGAAGCTTTCTTT